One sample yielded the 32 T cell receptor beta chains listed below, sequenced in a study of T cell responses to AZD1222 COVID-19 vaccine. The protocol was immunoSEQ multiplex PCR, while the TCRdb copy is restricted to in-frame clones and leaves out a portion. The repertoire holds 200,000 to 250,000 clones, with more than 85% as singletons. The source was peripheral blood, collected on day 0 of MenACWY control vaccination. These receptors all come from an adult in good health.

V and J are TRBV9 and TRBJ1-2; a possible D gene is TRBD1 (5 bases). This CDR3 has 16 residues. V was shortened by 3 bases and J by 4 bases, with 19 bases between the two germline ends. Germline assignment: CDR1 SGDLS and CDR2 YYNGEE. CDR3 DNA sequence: TGTGCCAGCAGCGAAGACTCCAGGGACGTTGCCTATGGCTACACCTTC. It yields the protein CASSEDSRDVAYGYTF.

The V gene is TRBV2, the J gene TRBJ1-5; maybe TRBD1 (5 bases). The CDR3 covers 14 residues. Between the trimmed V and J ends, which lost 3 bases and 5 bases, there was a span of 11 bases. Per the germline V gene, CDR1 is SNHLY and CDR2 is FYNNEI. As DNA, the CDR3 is TGTGCCAGCAGTGACGCGGGGGATCATCAGCCCCAGCATTTT. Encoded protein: CASSDAGDHQPQHF.

CDR3 in DNA: TGCGCCAGCAGCCAAGGCCTGACAGATTACGAGCAGTACTTC. Amino acid sequence: CASSQGLTDYEQYF. The chain employs TRBV4-3 and TRBJ2-7; TRBD1 might be the D (5 bases). The germline CDR1 and CDR2 sequences are LGHNA and YSLEER. The CDR3 consists of 14 residues. Trimming stripped 1 base from V and 4 bases from J, with 11 bases between.

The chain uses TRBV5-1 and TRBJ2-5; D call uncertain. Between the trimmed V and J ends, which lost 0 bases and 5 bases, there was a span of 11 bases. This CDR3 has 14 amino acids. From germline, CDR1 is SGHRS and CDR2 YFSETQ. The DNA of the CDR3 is TGCGCCAGCAGCTTGGAGGTGGGGATGGAGACCCAGTACTTC. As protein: CASSLEVGMETQYF.

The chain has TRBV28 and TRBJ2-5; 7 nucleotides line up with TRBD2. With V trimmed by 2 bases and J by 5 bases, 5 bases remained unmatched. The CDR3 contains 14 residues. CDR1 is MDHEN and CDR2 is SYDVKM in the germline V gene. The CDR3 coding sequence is TGTGCCAGCAGTTTAAGTCCAGCGGGGGAGACCCAGTACTTC. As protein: CASSLSPAGETQYF.

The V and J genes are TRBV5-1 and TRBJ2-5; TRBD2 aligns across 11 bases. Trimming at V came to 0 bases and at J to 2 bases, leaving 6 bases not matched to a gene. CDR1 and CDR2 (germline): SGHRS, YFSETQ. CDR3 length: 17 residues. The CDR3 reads CASSLGPSGGLQETQYF. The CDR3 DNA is TGCGCCAGCAGCTTGGGCCCTAGCGGGGGGTTACAAGAGACCCAGTACTTC.

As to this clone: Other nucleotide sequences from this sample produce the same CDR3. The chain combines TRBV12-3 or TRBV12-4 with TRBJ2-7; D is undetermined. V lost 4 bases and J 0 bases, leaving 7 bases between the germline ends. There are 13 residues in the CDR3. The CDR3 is CASSSSSSYEQYF. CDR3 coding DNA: TGTGCCAGCAGTTCGTCCAGCTCCTACGAGCAGTACTTC.

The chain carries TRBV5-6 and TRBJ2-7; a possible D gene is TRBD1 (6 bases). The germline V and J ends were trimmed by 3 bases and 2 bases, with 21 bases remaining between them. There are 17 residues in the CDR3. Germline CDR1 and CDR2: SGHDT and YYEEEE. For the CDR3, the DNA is TGTGCCAGCAGCTGGACGGCATCCGGGACATTAGCCTACGAGCAGTACTTC. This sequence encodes CASSWTASGTLAYEQYF.

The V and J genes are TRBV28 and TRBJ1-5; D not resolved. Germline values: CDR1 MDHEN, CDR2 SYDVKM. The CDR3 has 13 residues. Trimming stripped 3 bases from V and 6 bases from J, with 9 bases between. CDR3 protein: CASSFFGRQPQHF. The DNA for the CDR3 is TGTGCCAGCAGTTTTTTTGGGCGTCAGCCCCAGCATTTT.

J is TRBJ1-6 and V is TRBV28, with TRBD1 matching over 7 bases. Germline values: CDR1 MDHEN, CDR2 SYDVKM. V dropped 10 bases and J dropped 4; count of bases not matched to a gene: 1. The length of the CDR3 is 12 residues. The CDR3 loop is CATGGYNSPLHF. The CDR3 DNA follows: TGTGCCACAGGGGGGTATAATTCACCCCTCCACTTT.

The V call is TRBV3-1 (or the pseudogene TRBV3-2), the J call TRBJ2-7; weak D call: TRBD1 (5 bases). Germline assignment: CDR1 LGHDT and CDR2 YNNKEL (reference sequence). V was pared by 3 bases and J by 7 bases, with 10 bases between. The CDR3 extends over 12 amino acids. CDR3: CASSQPPGEQYF. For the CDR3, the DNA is TGTGCCAGCAGCCAGCCCCCAGGGGAGCAGTACTTC.

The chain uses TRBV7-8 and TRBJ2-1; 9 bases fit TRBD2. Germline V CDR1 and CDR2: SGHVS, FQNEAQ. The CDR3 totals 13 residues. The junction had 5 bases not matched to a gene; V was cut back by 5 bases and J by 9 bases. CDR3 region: CASSVGTSSEQFF. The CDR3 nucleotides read TGTGCCAGCAGCGTCGGGACTAGCTCTGAGCAGTTCTTC. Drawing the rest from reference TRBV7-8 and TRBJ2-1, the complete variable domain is GAGVSQSPRYKVAKRGQDVALRCDPISGHVSLFWYQQALGQGPEFLTYFQNEAQLDKSGLPSDRFFAERPEGSVSTLKIQRTQQEDSAVYLCASSVGTSSEQFFGPGTRLTVL.

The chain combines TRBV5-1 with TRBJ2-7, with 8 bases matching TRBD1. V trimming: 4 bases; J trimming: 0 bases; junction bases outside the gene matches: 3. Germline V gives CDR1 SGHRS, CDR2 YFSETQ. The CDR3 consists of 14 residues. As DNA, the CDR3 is TGCGCCAGCAGCACCGGGACAGGCTCCTACGAGCAGTACTTC. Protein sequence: CASSTGTGSYEQYF.

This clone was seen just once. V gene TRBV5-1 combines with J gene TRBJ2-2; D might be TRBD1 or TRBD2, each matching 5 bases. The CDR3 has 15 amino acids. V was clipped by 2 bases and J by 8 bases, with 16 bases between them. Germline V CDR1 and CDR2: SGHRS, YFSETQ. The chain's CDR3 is CASSFFRDLPGELFF. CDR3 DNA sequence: TGCGCCAGCAGCTTCTTCCGGGACCTTCCTGGGGAGCTGTTTTTT.

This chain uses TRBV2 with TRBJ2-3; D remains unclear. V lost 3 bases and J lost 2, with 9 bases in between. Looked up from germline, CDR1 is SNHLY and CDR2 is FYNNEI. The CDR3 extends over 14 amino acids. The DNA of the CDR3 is TGTGCCAGCAGTGATGGGCAGACCACAGATACGCAGTATTTT. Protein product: CASSDGQTTDTQYF.

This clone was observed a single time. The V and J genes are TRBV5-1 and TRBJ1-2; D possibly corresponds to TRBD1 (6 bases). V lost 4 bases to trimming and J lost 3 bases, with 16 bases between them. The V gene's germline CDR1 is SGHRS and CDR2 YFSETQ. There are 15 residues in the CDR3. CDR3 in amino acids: CASSQTGQGDYGYTF. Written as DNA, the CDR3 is TGCGCCAGCAGCCAAACAGGGCAAGGGGACTATGGCTACACCTTC.

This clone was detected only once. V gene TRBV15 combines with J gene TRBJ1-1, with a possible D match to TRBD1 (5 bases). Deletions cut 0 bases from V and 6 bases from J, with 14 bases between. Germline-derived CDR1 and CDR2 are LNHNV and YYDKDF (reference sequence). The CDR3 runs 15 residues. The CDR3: CATSRDGFQGAEAFF. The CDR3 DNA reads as TGTGCCACCAGCAGAGATGGGTTTCAGGGCGCTGAAGCTTTCTTT.

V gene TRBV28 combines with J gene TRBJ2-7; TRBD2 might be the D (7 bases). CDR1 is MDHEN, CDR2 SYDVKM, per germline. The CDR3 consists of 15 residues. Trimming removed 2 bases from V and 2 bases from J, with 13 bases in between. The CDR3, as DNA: TGTGCCAGCAGTTTACGTGGGGGGGGCCCCTACGAGCAGTACTTC. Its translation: CASSLRGGGPYEQYF.

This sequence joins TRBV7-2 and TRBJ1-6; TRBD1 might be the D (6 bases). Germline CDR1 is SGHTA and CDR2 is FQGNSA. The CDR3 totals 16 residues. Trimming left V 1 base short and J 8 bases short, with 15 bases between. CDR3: CASSLVRRGGYSPLHF. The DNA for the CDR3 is TGTGCCAGCAGCTTAGTTCGGAGGGGGGGGTATTCACCCCTCCACTTT.

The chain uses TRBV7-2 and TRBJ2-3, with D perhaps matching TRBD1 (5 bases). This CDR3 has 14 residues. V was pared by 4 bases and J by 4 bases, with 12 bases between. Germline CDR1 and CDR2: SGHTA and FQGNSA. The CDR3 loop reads CASSSQGVADTQYF. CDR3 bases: TGTGCCAGCAGCTCCCAGGGTGTGGCAGATACGCAGTATTTT.

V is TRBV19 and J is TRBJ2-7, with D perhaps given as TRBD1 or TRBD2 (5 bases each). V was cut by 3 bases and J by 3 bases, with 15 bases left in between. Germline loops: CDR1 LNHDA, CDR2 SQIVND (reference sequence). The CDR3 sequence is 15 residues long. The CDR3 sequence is CASSIQERGGYEQYF. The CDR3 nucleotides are TGTGCCAGTAGTATTCAGGAGCGTGGGGGCTACGAGCAGTACTTC.

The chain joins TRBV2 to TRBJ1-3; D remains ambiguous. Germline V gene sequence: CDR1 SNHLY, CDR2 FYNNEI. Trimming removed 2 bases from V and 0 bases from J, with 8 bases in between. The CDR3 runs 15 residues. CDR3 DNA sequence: TGTGCCAGCAGTGAAATCAATAGCTCTGGAAACACCATATATTTT. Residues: CASSEINSSGNTIYF.

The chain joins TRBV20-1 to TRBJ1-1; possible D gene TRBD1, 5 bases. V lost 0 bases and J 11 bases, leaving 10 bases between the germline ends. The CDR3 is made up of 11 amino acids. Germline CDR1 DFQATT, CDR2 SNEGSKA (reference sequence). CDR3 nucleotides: TGCAGTGCTAGAGATCCGGGGGAGGCTTTCTTT. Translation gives CSARDPGEAFF.

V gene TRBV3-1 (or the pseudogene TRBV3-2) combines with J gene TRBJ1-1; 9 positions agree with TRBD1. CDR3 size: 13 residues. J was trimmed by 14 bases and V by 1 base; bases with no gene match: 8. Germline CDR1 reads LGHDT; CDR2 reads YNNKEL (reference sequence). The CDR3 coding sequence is TGTGCCAGCAGCCAAGTAGGTGTGGGACAGGGCTTCTTT. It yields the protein CASSQVGVGQGFF.

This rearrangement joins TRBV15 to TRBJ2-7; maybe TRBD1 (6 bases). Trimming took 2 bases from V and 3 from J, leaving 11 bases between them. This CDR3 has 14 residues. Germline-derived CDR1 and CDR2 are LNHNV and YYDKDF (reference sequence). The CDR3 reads CATSRLGAGYEQYF. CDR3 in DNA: TGTGCCACCAGCAGATTGGGGGCCGGCTACGAGCAGTACTTC.

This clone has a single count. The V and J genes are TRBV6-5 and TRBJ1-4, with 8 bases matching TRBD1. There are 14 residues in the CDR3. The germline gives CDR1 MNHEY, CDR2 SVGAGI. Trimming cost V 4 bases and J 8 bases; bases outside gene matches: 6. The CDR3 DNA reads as TGTGCCAGCAGTTCCACAGGGGGAGGAGAAAAACTGTTTTTT. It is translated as CASSSTGGGEKLFF.

The DNA for the CDR3 is TGTGCCAGCAGTTACGACGTCTCTGGAAACACCATATATTTT. Encoded protein: CASSYDVSGNTIYF. The chain has TRBV6-6 and TRBJ1-3; D not certain. V dropped 2 bases and J dropped 0 bases, with 5 bases sitting between them. The germline CDR1 and CDR2 sequences are MNHNY and SVGAGI (reference sequence). The CDR3 consists of 14 residues.

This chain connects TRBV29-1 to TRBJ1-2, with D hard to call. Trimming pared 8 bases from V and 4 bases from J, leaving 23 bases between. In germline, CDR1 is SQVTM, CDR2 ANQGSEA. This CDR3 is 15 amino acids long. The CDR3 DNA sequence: TGCAGCCCCCCCCCGCGGGCAGGCGGCCTCTATGGCTACACCTTC. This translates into CSPPPRAGGLYGYTF.

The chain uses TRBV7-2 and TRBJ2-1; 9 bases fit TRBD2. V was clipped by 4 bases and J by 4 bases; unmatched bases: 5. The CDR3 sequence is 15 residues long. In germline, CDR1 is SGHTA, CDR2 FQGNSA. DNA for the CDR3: TGTGCCAGCAGCTACCTTGCGGGGGGGTACAATGAGCAGTTCTTC. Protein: CASSYLAGGYNEQFF.

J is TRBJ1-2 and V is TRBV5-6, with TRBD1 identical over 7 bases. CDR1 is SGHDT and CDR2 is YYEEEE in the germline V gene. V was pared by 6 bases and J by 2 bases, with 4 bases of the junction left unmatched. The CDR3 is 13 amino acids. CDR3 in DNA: TGTGCCAGCACCCTGACAGGGAACTATGGCTACACCTTC. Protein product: CASTLTGNYGYTF.

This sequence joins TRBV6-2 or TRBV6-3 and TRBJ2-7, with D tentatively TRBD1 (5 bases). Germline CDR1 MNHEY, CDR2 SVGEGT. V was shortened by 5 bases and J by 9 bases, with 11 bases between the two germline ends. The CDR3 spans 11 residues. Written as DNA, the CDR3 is TGTGCCAGCAGTCAGGGTGGGGTGCAGTACTTC. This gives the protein CASSQGGVQYF.

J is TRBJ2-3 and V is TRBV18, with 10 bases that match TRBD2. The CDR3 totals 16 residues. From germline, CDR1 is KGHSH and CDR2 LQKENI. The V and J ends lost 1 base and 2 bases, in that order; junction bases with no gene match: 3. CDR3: CASSPLAGGLTDTQYF. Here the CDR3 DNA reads TGTGCCAGCTCACCACTAGCGGGGGGCCTCACAGATACGCAGTATTTT.